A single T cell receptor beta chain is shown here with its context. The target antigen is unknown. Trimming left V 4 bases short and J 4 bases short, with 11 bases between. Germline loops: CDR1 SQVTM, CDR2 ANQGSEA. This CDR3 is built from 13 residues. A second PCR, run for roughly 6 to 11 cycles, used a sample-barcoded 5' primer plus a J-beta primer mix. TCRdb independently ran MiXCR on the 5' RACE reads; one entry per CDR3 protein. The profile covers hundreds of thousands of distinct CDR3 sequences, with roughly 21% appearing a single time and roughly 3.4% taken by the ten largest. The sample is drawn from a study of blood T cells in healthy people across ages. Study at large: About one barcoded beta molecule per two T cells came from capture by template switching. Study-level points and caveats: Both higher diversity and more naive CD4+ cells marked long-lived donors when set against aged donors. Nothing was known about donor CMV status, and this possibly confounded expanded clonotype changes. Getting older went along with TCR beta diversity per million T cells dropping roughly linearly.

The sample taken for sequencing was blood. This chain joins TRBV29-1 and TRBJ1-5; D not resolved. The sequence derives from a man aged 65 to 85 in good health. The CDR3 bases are TGCAGCGTTGGGTCCGACTTAAATCAGCCCCAGCATTTT. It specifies CSVGSDLNQPQHF. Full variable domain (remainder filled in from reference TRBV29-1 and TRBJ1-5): SAVISQKPSRDICQRGTSLTIQCQVDSQVTMMFWYRQQPGQSLTLIATANQGSEATYESGFVIDKFPISRPNLTFSTLTVSNMSPEDSSIYLCSVGSDLNQPQHFGDGTRLSIL.